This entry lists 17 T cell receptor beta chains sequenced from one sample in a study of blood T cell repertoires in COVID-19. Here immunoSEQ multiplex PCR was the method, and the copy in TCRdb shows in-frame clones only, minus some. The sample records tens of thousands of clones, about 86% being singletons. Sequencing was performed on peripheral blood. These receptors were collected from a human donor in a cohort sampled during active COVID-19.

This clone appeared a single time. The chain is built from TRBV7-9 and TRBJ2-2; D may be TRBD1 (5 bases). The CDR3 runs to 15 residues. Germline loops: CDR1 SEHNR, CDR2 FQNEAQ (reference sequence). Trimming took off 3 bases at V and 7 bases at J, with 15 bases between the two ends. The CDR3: CASSFGMGQGGELFF. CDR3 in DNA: TGTGCCAGCAGCTTTGGGATGGGGCAAGGCGGGGAGCTGTTTTTT.

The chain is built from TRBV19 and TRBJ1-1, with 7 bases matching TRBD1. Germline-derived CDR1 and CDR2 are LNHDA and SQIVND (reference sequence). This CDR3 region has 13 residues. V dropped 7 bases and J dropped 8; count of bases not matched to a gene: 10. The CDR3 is CASTDFGDREAFF. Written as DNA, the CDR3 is TGTGCCAGTACGGATTTTGGGGACAGAGAAGCTTTCTTT.

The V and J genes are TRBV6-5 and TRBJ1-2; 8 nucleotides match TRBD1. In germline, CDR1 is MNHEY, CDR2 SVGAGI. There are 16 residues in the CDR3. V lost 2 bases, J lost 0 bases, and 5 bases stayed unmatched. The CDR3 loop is CASSYGTGTANYGYTF. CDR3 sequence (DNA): TGTGCCAGCAGTTACGGGACAGGAACAGCTAACTATGGCTACACCTTC.

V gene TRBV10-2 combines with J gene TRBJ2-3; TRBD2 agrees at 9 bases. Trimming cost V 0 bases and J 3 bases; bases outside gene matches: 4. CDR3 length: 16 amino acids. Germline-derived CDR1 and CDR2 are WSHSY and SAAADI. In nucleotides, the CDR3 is TGCGCCAGCAGTGAGTCCGGTAGCGGGAGTACAGATACGCAGTATTTT. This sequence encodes CASSESGSGSTDTQYF.

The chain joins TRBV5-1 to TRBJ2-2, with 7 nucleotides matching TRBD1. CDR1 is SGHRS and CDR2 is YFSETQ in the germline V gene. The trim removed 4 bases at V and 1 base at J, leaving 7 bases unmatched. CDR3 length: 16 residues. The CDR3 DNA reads TGCGCCAGCAGCAGGGGACAGTCCCTGAACACCGGGGAGCTGTTTTTT. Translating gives CASSRGQSLNTGELFF.

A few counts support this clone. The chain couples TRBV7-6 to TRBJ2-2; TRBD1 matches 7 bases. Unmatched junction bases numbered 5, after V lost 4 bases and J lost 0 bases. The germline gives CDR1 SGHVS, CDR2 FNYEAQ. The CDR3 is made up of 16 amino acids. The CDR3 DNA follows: TGTGCCAGCAGCTCTACCGGGACAGCGAACACCGGGGAGCTGTTTTTT. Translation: CASSSTGTANTGELFF.

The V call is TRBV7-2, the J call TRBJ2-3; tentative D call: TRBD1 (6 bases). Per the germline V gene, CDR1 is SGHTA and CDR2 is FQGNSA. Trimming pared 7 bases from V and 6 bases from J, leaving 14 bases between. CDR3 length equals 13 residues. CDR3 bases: TGTGCCAGCACTTTGGGGGCCGGGGATACGCAGTATTTT. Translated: CASTLGAGDTQYF.

For the CDR3, the DNA is TGCGCCAGCAGGGTACAGACGGACACTGAAGCTTTCTTT. It encodes CASRVQTDTEAFF. The V gene is TRBV5-1, the J gene TRBJ1-1; D not resolved. The CDR3 loop spans 13 amino acids. V was clipped by 5 bases and J by 3 bases, with 11 bases between them. CDR1 SGHRS and CDR2 YFSETQ come from the germline V gene. Based on the CDR3 plus reference TRBV5-1 and TRBJ1-1, the full variable domain is KAGVTQTPRYLIKTRGQQVTLSCSPISGHRSVSWYQQTPGQGLQFLFEYFSETQRNKGNFPGRFSGRQFSNSRSEMNVSTLELGDSALYLCASRVQTDTEAFFGQGTRLTVV.

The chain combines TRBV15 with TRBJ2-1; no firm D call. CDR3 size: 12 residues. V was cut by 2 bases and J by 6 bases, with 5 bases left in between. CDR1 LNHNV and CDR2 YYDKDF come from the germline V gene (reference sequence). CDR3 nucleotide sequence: TGTGCCACCAGCAGATCCCTCAATGAGCAGTTCTTC. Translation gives CATSRSLNEQFF.

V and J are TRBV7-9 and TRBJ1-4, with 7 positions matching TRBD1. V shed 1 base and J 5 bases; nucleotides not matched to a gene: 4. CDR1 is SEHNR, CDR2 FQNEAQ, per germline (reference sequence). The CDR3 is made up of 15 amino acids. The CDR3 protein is CASSLGQGQNEKLFF. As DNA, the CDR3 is TGTGCCAGCAGCTTAGGACAGGGCCAAAATGAAAAACTGTTTTTT.

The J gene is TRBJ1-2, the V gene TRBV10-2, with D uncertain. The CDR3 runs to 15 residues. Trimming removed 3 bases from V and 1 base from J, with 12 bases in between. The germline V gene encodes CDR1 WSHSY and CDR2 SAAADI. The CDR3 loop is CASSDGGRINYGYTF. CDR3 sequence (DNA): TGCGCCAGCAGTGACGGCGGGAGAATTAACTATGGCTACACCTTC.

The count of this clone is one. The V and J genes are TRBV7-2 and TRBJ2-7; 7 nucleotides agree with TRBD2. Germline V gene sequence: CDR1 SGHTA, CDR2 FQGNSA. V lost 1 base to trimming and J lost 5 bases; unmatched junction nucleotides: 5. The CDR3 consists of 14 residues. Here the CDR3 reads CASSLELARNEQYF. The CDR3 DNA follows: TGTGCCAGCAGCTTAGAACTAGCGAGGAACGAGCAGTACTTC. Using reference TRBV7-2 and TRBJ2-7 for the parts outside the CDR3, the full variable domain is GAGVSQSPSNKVTEKGKDVELRCDPISGHTALYWYRQSLGQGLEFLIYFQGNSAPDKSGLPSDRFSAERTGGSVSTLTIQRTQQEDSAVYLCASSLELARNEQYFGPGTRLTVT.

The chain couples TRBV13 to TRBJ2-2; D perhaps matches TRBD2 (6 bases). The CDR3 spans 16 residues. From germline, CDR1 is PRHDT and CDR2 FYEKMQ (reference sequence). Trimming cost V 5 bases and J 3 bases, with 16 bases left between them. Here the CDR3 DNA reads TGTGCCAGCAGCCCGGATTTAGCGGCATACACCGGGGAGCTGTTTTTT. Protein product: CASSPDLAAYTGELFF.

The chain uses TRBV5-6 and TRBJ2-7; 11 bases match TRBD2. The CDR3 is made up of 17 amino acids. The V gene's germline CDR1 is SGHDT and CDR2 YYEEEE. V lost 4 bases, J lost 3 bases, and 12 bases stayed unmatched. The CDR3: CASSLYGRGTSGYEQYF. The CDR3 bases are TGTGCCAGCAGCCTGTATGGACGGGGGACTAGCGGCTACGAGCAGTACTTC.

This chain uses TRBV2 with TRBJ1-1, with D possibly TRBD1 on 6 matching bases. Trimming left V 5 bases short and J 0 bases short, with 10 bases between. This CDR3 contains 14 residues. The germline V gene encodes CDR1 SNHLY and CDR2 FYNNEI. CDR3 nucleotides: TGTGCCAGCAGTCGGACAGTTATGAACACTGAAGCTTTCTTT. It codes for CASSRTVMNTEAFF.

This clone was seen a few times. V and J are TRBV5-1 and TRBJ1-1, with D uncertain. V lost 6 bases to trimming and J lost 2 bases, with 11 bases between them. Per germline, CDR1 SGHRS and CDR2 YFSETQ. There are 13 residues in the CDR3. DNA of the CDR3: TGCGCCAGCACCCATACAGTTAACACTGAAGCTTTCTTT. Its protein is CASTHTVNTEAFF.

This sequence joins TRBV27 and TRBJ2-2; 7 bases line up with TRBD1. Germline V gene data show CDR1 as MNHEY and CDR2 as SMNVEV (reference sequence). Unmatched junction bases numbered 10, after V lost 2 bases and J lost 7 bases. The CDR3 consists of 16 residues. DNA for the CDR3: TGTGCCAGCAGTTTAGTATCGACAGGGTTAAACGGGGAGCTGTTTTTT. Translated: CASSLVSTGLNGELFF.